Described below is a single T cell receptor beta chain sequence and its context. Its matching antigen is unknown. Between the trimmed V and J ends, which lost 5 bases and 5 bases, there was a span of 20 bases. Per germline, CDR1 SGHAT and CDR2 FQNNGV. The CDR3 runs to 16 residues. The data derive from a study of tumor-infiltrating lymphocytes in localized non-small cell lung cancer. Study details: The cohort mixed smokers and never-smokers, several histologies, and some post-neoadjuvant-chemotherapy samples.

Only in-frame clones appear in the TCRdb table, and some are missing; sequencing was by immunoSEQ multiplex PCR. This sample has 5,000 to 6,500 clones, with over 60% found just once. Study conclusions and caveats: Tumors had more T cell infiltration than uninvolved lung, per TCRbeta sequencing and CD3 counts.

The chain joins TRBV11-2 to TRBJ2-3, with D possibly called TRBD1 or TRBD2 (5 bases each). The sequenced material came from lung tumor tissue. This TCR was sampled from a human donor with non-small cell lung cancer. This chain's CDR3 is CASSRWERGREDTQYF. CDR3 nucleotide sequence: TGTGCCAGCAGCCGGTGGGAACGGGGACGGGAAGATACGCAGTATTTT.